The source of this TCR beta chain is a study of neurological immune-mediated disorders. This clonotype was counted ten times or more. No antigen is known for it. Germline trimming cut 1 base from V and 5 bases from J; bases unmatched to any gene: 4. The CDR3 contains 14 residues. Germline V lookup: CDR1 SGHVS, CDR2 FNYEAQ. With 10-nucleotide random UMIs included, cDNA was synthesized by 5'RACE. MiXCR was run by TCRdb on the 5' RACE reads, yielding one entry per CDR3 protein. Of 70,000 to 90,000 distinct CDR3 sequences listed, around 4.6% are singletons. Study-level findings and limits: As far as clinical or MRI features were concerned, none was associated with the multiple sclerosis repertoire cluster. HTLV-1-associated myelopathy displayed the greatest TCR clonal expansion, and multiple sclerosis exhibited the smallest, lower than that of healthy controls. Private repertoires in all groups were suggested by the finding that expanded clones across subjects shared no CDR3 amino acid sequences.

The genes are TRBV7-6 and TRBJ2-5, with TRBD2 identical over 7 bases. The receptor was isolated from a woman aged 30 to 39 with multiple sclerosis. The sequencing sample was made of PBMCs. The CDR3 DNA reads TGTGCCAGCAGCTTAGGGAGGGGAGGGGAGACCCAGTACTTC. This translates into CASSLGRGGETQYF.